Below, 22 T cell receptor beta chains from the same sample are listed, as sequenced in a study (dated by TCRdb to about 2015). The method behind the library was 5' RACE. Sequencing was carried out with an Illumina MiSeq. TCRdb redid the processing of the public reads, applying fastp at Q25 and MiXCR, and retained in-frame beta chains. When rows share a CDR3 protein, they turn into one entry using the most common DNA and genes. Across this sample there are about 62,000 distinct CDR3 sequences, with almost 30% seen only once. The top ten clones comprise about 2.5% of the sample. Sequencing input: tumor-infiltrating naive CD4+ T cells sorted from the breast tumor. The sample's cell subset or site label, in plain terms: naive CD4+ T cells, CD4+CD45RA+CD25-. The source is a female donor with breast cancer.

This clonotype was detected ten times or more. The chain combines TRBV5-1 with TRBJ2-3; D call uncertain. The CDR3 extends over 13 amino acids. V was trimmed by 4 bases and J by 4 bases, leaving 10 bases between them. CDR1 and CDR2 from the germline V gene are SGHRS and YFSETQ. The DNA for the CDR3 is TGCGCCAGCAGCCCAGACGGTCCAGATACGCAGTATTTT. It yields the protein CASSPDGPDTQYF.

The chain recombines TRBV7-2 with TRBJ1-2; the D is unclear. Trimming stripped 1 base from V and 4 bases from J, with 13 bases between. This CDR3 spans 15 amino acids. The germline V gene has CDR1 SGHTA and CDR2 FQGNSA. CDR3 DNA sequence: TGTGCCAGCAGCTTAGGGCCGGGGAAGGGCTATGGCTACACCTTC. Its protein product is CASSLGPGKGYGYTF.

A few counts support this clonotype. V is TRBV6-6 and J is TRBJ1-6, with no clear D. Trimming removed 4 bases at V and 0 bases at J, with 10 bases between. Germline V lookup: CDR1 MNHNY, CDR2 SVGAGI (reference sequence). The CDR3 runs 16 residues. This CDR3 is CASSSGRSSYNSPLHF. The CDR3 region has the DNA TGTGCCAGCAGTTCAGGACGGAGCTCCTATAATTCACCCCTCCACTTT.

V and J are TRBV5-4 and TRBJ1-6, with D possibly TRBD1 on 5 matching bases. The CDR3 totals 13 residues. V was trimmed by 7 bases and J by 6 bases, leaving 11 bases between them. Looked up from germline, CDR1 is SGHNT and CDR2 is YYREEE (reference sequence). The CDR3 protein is CASGDPLNSPLHF. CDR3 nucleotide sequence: TGTGCCAGCGGGGACCCACTTAATTCACCCCTCCACTTT.

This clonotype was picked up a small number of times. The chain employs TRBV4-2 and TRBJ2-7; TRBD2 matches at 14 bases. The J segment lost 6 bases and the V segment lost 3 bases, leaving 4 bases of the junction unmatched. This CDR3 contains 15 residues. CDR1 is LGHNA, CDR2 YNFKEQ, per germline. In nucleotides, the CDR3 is TGTGCCAGCAGCCATTCTGGACTAGCGGGAGGCGAGCAGTACTTC. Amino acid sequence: CASSHSGLAGGEQYF.

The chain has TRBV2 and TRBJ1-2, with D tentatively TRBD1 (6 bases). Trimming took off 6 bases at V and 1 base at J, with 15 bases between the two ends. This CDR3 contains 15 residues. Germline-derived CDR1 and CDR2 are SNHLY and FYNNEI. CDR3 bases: TGTGCCAGCAGAGACCTCAGGGGTTTTAACTATGGCTACACCTTC. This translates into CASRDLRGFNYGYTF.

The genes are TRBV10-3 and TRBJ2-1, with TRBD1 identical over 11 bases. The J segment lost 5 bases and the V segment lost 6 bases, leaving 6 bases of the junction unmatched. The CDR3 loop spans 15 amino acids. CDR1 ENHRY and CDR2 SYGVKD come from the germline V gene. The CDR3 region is CAIRGGQGGHNEQFF. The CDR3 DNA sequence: TGTGCCATCAGAGGGGGACAGGGGGGCCACAATGAGCAGTTCTTC.

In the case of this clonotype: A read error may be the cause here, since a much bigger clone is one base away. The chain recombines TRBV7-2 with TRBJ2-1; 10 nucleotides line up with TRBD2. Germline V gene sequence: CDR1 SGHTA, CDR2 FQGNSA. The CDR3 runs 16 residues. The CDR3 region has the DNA TGTGTCAGCAGCCCCGTCGGAACTAGCGGGAAGAGGGAGCAGTTCTTC. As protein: CVSSPVGTSGKREQFF.

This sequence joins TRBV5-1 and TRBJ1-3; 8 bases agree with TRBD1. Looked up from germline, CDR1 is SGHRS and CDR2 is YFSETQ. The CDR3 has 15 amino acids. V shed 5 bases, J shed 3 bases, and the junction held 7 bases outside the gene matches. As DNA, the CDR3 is TGCGCCAGCAGTCCTCTAGGGACAGGTGGAAACACCATATATTTT. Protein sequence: CASSPLGTGGNTIYF. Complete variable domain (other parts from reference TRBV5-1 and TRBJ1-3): KAGVTQTPRYLIKTRGQQVTLSCSPISGHRSVSWYQQTPGQGLQFLFEYFSETQRNKGNFPGRFSGRQFSNSRSEMNVSTLELGDSALYLCASSPLGTGGNTIYFGEGSWLTVV.

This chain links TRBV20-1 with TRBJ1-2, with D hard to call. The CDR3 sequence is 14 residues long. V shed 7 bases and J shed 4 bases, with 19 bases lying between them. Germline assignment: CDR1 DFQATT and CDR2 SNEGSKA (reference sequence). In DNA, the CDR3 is TGCAGTGAAACGATGATCCGGCGCTCCTATGGCTACACCTTC. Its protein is CSETMIRRSYGYTF.

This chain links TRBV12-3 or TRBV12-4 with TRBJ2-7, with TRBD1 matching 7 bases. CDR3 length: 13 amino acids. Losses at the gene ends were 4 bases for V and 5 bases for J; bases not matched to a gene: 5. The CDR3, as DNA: TGTGCCAGCAGTTGGACAGGAAGTGACGAGCAGTACTTC. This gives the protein CASSWTGSDEQYF.

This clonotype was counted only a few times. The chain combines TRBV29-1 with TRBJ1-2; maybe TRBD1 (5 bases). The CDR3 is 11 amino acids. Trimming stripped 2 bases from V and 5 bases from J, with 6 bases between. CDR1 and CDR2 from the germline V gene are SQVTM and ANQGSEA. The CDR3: CSVERGYGYTF. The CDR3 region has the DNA TGCAGCGTTGAAAGGGGTTATGGCTACACCTTC. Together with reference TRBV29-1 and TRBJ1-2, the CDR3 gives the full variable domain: SAVISQKPSRDICQRGTSLTIQCQVDSQVTMMFWYRQQPGQSLTLIATANQGSEATYESGFVIDKFPISRPNLTFSTLTVSNMSPEDSSIYLCSVERGYGYTFGSGTRLTVV.

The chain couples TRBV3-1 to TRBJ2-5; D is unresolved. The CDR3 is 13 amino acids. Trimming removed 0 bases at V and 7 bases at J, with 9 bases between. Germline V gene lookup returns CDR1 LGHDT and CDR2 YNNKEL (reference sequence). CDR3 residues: CASSQDLSGTQYF. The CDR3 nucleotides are TGTGCCAGCAGCCAAGATCTTTCTGGGACCCAGTACTTC.

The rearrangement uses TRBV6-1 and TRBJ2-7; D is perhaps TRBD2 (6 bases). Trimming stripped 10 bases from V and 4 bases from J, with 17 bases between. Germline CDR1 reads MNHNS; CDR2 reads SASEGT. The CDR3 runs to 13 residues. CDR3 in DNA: TGTGCCACCCTTCGGGGGAGTATGTACGAGCAGTACTTC. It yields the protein CATLRGSMYEQYF.

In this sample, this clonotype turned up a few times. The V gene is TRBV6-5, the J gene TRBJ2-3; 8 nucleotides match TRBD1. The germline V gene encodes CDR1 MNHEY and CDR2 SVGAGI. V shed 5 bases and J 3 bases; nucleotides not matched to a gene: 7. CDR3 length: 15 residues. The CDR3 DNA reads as TGTGCCAGCAGTCTCGGACAGGGTTTAACAGATACGCAGTATTTT. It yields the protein CASSLGQGLTDTQYF.

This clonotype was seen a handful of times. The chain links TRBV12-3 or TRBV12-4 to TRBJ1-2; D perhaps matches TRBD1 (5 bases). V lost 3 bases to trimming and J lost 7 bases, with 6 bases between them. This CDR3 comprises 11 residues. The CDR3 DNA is TGTGCCAGCAGTTTGGGGGGTGGCTACACCTTC. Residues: CASSLGGGYTF.

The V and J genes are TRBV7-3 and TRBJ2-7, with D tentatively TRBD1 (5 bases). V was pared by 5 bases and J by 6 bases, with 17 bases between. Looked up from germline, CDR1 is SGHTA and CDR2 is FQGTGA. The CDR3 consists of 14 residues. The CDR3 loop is CASSPRGRVGEQYF. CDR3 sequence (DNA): TGTGCCAGCAGCCCCCGAGGCAGGGTTGGCGAGCAGTACTTC.

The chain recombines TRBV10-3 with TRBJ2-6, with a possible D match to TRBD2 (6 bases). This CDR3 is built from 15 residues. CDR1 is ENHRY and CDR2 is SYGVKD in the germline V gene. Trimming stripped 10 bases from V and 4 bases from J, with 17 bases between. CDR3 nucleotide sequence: TGTGCCACCAGGGCGGGAATCTCCGGGGCCAACGTCCTGACTTTC. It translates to CATRAGISGANVLTF.

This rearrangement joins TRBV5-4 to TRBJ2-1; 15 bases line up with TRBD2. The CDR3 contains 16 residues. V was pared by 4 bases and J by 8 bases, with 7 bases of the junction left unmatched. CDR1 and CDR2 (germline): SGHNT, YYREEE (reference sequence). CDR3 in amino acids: CASSAGLAGGLYEQFF. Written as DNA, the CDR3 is TGTGCCAGCAGCGCCGGACTAGCGGGGGGGCTCTATGAGCAGTTCTTC. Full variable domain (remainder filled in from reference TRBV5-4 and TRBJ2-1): ETGVTQSPTHLIKTRGQQVTLRCSSQSGHNTVSWYQQALGQGPQFIFQYYREEENGRGNFPPRFSGLQFPNYSSELNVNALELDDSALYLCASSAGLAGGLYEQFFGPGTRLTVL.

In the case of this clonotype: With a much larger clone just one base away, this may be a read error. The CDR3 loop is CASSLVGPSTDAQYF. CDR3 bases: TGCGCCAGCAGCTTGGTTGGACCCAGCACAGATGCGCAGTATTTT. The gene calls are TRBV5-1 and TRBJ2-3; D unclear. Germline lookup yields CDR1 SGHRS and CDR2 YFSETQ. The CDR3 has 15 amino acids.

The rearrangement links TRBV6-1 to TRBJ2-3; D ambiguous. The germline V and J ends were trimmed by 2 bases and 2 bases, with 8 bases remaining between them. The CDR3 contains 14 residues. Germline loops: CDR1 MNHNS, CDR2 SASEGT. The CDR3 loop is CASSELLLTDTQYF. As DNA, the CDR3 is TGTGCCAGCAGTGAATTATTGCTCACAGATACGCAGTATTTT.

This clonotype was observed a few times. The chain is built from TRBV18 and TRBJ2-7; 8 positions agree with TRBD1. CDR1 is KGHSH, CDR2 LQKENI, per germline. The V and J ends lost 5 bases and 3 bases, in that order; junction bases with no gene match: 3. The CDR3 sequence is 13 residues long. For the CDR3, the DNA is TGTGCCAGCTCATCGGGACAGGACTACGAGCAGTACTTC. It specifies CASSSGQDYEQYF.